The 15 T cell receptor beta chains presented below share a single source sample, sequenced in a study of shared clonotypes between healthy human individuals. Repertoires were generated with immunoSEQ multiplex PCR, while TCRdb's copy carries only in-frame clones and drops some. The data contain roughly 2.6 million clones, around 94% of them singletons. Sequencing was performed on naive CD4+ T cells sorted from blood. Subset given: CD45RA+ positively selected. The receptor set was obtained from a man aged 18 to 35 in good health.

V and J are TRBV7-6 and TRBJ2-7; D unclear. Trimming pared 2 bases from V and 6 bases from J, leaving 8 bases between. This CDR3 comprises 12 residues. The V gene's germline CDR1 is SGHVS and CDR2 FNYEAQ. CDR3 nucleotides: TGTGCCAGCAGCTTATCCCGGGCCGAGCAGTACTTC. This codes for CASSLSRAEQYF.

The chain has TRBV10-3 and TRBJ2-7, with 9 nucleotides matching TRBD2. J gave up 2 bases and V 6 bases, and 11 bases lay outside the gene matches. The CDR3 is 16 amino acids. Germline V gives CDR1 ENHRY, CDR2 SYGVKD. CDR3 sequence reads: CAIRGPAGGSTYEQYF. The CDR3 DNA reads as TGTGCCATCAGGGGCCCTGCGGGGGGGTCTACCTACGAGCAGTACTTC.

This chain links TRBV6-5 with TRBJ1-1; D is perhaps TRBD1 (6 bases). This CDR3 comprises 13 residues. V lost 6 bases and J 4 bases, leaving 12 bases between the germline ends. Germline CDR1 and CDR2: MNHEY and SVGAGI. CDR3: CASRGAGSTEAFF. CDR3 in DNA: TGTGCCAGCAGGGGGGCCGGGTCCACTGAAGCTTTCTTT.

With respect to this clone: The CDR3 end shows no conserved phenylalanine or tryptophan, and so a read error is likely. It is unclear where the CDR3 begins or ends on the DNA, so no DNA is shown, and the CDR3 is as TCRdb lists it. The rearrangement links TRBV20-1 to TRBJ1-1. Germline CDR1 reads DFQATT; CDR2 reads SNEGSKA (reference sequence). The CDR3 is 8 residues long, ends included. CDR3 sequence reads: CRVGATFD.

V is TRBV27 and J is TRBJ2-1; the match to TRBD1 covers 9 bases. Per the germline V gene, CDR1 is MNHEY and CDR2 is SMNVEV (reference sequence). The CDR3 has 16 amino acids. The V gene end was trimmed by 7 bases and the J gene end by 2 bases; junction bases not matched to a gene: 9. CDR3 amino acids: CASTPLDRGAYNEQFF. Written as DNA, the CDR3 is TGTGCCAGCACCCCACTGGACAGGGGTGCCTACAATGAGCAGTTCTTC.

The chain joins TRBV6-6 to TRBJ2-3; no clear D gene. The CDR3 is 15 amino acids. The V end was cut by 2 bases, the J end by 2 bases, with 11 bases between. CDR1 is MNHNY and CDR2 is SVGAGI in the germline V gene (reference sequence). CDR3 loop: CASSYVNRPTDTQYF. As DNA, the CDR3 is TGTGCCAGCAGTTACGTCAACAGACCCACAGATACGCAGTATTTT.

The chain employs TRBV7-2 and TRBJ2-7, with unresolved D. Looked up from germline, CDR1 is SGHTA and CDR2 is FQGNSA. V was clipped by 4 bases and J by 4 bases, with 20 bases between them. The CDR3 length is 16 residues. In DNA form, the CDR3 reads TGTGCCAGCAGCTATTTTTTACGAGACCGGAAATACGAGCAGTACTTC. As protein: CASSYFLRDRKYEQYF.

The V call is TRBV30, the J call TRBJ2-5; either TRBD1 or TRBD2 may fit D (5 bases each). Trimming left V 4 bases short and J 11 bases short, with 23 bases between. Germline V gene data show CDR1 as GTSNPN and CDR2 as SVGIG (reference sequence). The CDR3 extends over 14 amino acids. Written as DNA, the CDR3 is TGTGCCTGGAATGCTCAGCGTCCCTTGGGGGAGCAGTACTTC. Its translation: CAWNAQRPLGEQYF.

V is TRBV28 and J is TRBJ1-5, with D uncertain. The V and J ends lost 6 bases and 1 base respectively, with 13 bases between them. Germline V CDR1 and CDR2: MDHEN, SYDVKM. The CDR3 consists of 15 residues. DNA for the CDR3: TGTGCCAGCAGCCCCCCCGGGTTGAGCAATCAGCCCCAGCATTTT. It codes for CASSPPGLSNQPQHF.

Details on this clone: The sample holds other DNA sequences that translate to the same CDR3. This chain joins TRBV5-1 and TRBJ2-7; possibly TRBD1 for D (6 bases). CDR3 length: 14 residues. The germline V gene has CDR1 SGHRS and CDR2 YFSETQ. V was shortened by 0 bases and J by 2 bases, with 9 bases between the two germline ends. CDR3 amino acids: CASSLVQGTYEQYF. In nucleotides, the CDR3 is TGCGCCAGCAGCTTGGTACAGGGAACCTACGAGCAGTACTTC.

The chain carries TRBV19 and TRBJ1-1; possible D gene TRBD1, 6 bases. This CDR3 comprises 14 residues. Looked up from germline, CDR1 is LNHDA and CDR2 is SQIVND (reference sequence). With 2 bases removed from V and 2 bases from J, the gap between germline ends came to 9 bases. The CDR3 protein is CASSIPGVNTEAFF. CDR3 DNA: TGTGCCAGTAGTATACCAGGGGTTAACACTGAAGCTTTCTTT. Full variable domain (rest looked up from reference TRBV19 and TRBJ1-1): DGGITQSPKYLFRKEGQNVTLSCEQNLNHDAMYWYRQDPGQGLRLIYYSQIVNDFQKGDIAEGYSVSREKKESFPLTVTSAQKNPTAFYLCASSIPGVNTEAFFGQGTRLTVV.

The chain combines TRBV10-3 with TRBJ1-5; D is ambiguous. The CDR3 extends over 12 amino acids. Trimming pared 3 bases from V and 9 bases from J, leaving 9 bases between. Germline lookup yields CDR1 ENHRY and CDR2 SYGVKD. The DNA of the CDR3 is TGTGCCATCAGTGAAGGCGGCCGGCCCCAGCATTTT. Its protein is CAISEGGRPQHF.

The chain couples TRBV12-5 to TRBJ2-2; D not resolved. The CDR3 length is 13 residues. Per the germline V gene, CDR1 is LGHNT and CDR2 is FRNRAP. Trimming cost V 4 bases and J 1 base, with 4 bases left between them. DNA for the CDR3: TGTGCTAGTGGTTACGGGAACACCGGGGAGCTGTTTTTT. Its protein product is CASGYGNTGELFF.

The V and J genes are TRBV5-1 and TRBJ2-2; D call uncertain. Germline CDR1 reads SGHRS; CDR2 reads YFSETQ. The V and J ends lost 1 base and 5 bases respectively, with 12 bases between them. CDR3 size: 15 residues. For the CDR3, the DNA is TGCGCCAGCAGCTTGAAGCTAAAAGGGACCGGGGAGCTGTTTTTT. The encoded protein is CASSLKLKGTGELFF.

The chain is built from TRBV6-6 and TRBJ1-2, with D perhaps matching TRBD1 (5 bases). The length of the CDR3 is 15 residues. Trimming shortened V by 5 bases and J by 2 bases, and 15 bases separated the two germline ends. Germline CDR1 MNHNY, CDR2 SVGAGI (reference sequence). CDR3 nucleotides: TGTGCCAGCAGTCCCGCCGGGACGGTGAACTATGGCTACACCTTC. Translating it yields CASSPAGTVNYGYTF.